Below, one T cell receptor beta chain is given with its context. Its target is unknown. These data come from a study of cytomegalovirus exposure and HLA in healthy donors. Turning to the study itself: Genotyping showed roughly 86% of 398 donors falling in the Caucasian-associated ancestry cluster.

Germline V gene lookup returns CDR1 SGHRS and CDR2 YFSETQ. J lost 1 base, V lost 0 bases, and 13 bases had no gene match. The CDR3 covers 19 residues. The PCR had 60 Vbeta and 13 Jbeta primers. Assay used: immunoSEQ multiplex PCR; TCRdb lists only in-frame clones, some missing. Here the sample spans around 32,000 clones, roughly 44% being singletons. Study-level points and caveats: There were some public TCRs occurring in many donors, but most TCR sequences were rare. Exclusion applied to some V segments, including TRBV6-2 and TRBV6-3, as they were indistinguishable.

V usage is TRBV5-1 and J usage is TRBJ2-4; TRBD1 agrees at 7 bases. What was sequenced was PBMCs. This receptor was taken from a woman aged 45-60 years in good health and CMV-seronegative. CDR3 coding DNA: TGCGCCAGCAGCTTGGGCCTGACAGGGAAAAGTAGGGCCAAAAACATTCAGTACTTC. As protein: CASSLGLTGKSRAKNIQYF.